This passage covers 28 T cell receptor beta chains from one sample sequenced in a study of blood T cell repertoires in COVID-19. The data were produced by immunoSEQ multiplex PCR, yet TCRdb's version contains in-frame clones alone and is incomplete. In the table there are about 59,000 clones, 87% of which are singletons. Sequences were obtained from peripheral blood. Receptor source: a man of 80 years or more in a cohort sampled during active COVID-19.

V gene TRBV5-6 combines with J gene TRBJ2-1; D gene ambiguous. There are 15 residues in the CDR3. Trimming cost V 0 bases and J 8 bases, with 15 bases left between them. Germline CDR1 reads SGHDT; CDR2 reads YYEEEE. The CDR3 DNA reads TGTGCCAGCAGCTTGGAGGCTAGTTGGTTCGATGAGCAGTTCTTC. It yields the protein CASSLEASWFDEQFF.

The rearrangement links TRBV6-5 to TRBJ1-2; TRBD1 aligns across 10 bases. The CDR3 has 13 residues. The J segment lost 6 bases and the V segment lost 4 bases, leaving 2 bases of the junction unmatched. The germline V gene encodes CDR1 MNHEY and CDR2 SVGAGI. The CDR3 bases are TGTGCCAGCAGTTTGGGACAGGGGAATGGCTACACCTTC. Translating gives CASSLGQGNGYTF.

This sequence joins TRBV5-1 and TRBJ2-1; the match to TRBD2 covers 10 bases. Germline CDR1 reads SGHRS; CDR2 reads YFSETQ. CDR3 length: 15 amino acids. V was pared by 4 bases and J by 3 bases, with 4 bases of the junction left unmatched. The CDR3: CASSLAGESYNEQFF. The CDR3 nucleotides are TGCGCCAGCAGCCTAGCGGGAGAGAGCTACAATGAGCAGTTCTTC.

The chain uses TRBV24-1 and TRBJ1-2; D is uncertain. The V gene lost 3 bases and the J gene lost 1 base, with 5 bases spanning the gap. Germline-derived CDR1 and CDR2 are KGHDR and SFDVKD. The CDR3 extends over 13 amino acids. CDR3 protein: CATSDRDNYGYTF. The CDR3 region has the DNA TGTGCCACCAGTGATCGCGATAACTATGGCTACACCTTC.

This chain connects TRBV6-2 or TRBV6-3 to TRBJ2-4; TRBD2 matches 12 bases. There are 17 residues in the CDR3. J gave up 5 bases and V 6 bases, and 11 bases lay outside the gene matches. Germline V gives CDR1 MNHEY, CDR2 SVGEGT. DNA of the CDR3: TGTGCCAGCAGCCCCACTAGCGGGAGGCCCGGGGAAAACATTCAGTACTTC. Its protein product is CASSPTSGRPGENIQYF.

The chain uses TRBV6-5 and TRBJ2-1, with 11 positions matching TRBD2. Looked up from germline, CDR1 is MNHEY and CDR2 is SVGAGI. Trimming took 6 bases from V and 4 from J; bases not matched to a gene: 5. This CDR3 has 15 residues. CDR3 amino acids: CASSVLAGAYNEQFF. The CDR3 DNA follows: TGTGCCAGCAGCGTACTAGCGGGAGCTTACAATGAGCAGTTCTTC.

The genes are TRBV27 and TRBJ2-6; D might be TRBD1 (6 bases). Germline V lookup: CDR1 MNHEY, CDR2 SMNVEV (reference sequence). Trimming shortened V by 6 bases and J by 1 base, and 22 bases separated the two germline ends. CDR3 size: 19 residues. The CDR3 loop reads CASRPLSGDNGSGANVLTF. For the CDR3, the DNA is TGTGCCAGCAGACCCCTGTCAGGGGATAATGGTTCTGGGGCCAACGTCCTGACTTTC.

The genes are TRBV4-1 and TRBJ1-2, with D tentatively TRBD1 (5 bases). Per the germline V gene, CDR1 is MGHRA and CDR2 is YSYEKL. V lost 4 bases and J lost 8, with 17 bases in between. The length of the CDR3 is 14 residues. The CDR3 loop reads CASSLSRGDIGYTF. CDR3 DNA sequence: TGCGCCAGCAGCCTAAGCCGGGGGGATATCGGCTACACCTTC.

The V and J genes are TRBV3-1 (or the pseudogene TRBV3-2) and TRBJ1-1; 7 nucleotides align to TRBD1. The CDR3 consists of 12 residues. Trimming cost V 3 bases and J 11 bases; bases outside gene matches: 6. Looked up from germline, CDR1 is LGHDT and CDR2 is YNNKEL (reference sequence). The CDR3 DNA follows: TGTGCCAGCAGCCAGAGACAGGGCAGGGCTTTCTTT. This gives the protein CASSQRQGRAFF.

The chain carries TRBV7-2 and TRBJ1-4; a possible D gene is TRBD1 (5 bases). The CDR3 runs 14 residues. V lost 2 bases, J lost 7 bases, and 11 bases lay in between. Germline V gives CDR1 SGHTA, CDR2 FQGNSA. This chain's CDR3 is CASSLPGLLEKLFF. CDR3 in DNA: TGTGCCAGCAGCTTACCAGGGCTCCTTGAAAAACTGTTTTTT.

This clone was seen only once. The chain joins TRBV20-1 to TRBJ1-1; no clear D gene. V lost 3 bases to trimming and J lost 0 bases, with 8 bases between them. The CDR3 length is 13 residues. Germline V gives CDR1 DFQATT, CDR2 SNEGSKA (reference sequence). In DNA, the CDR3 is TGCAGTGCTAGTTACAGCTTGAACACTGAAGCTTTCTTT. This gives the protein CSASYSLNTEAFF.

This chain joins TRBV19 and TRBJ2-2; 9 bases are a match to TRBD2. Germline-derived CDR1 and CDR2 are LNHDA and SQIVND (reference sequence). The length of the CDR3 is 15 residues. Germline trimming cut 5 bases from V and 4 bases from J; bases unmatched to any gene: 5. The CDR3: CASSLSGSPTGELFF. For the CDR3, the DNA is TGTGCCAGTAGTCTTAGCGGGAGCCCCACCGGGGAGCTGTTTTTT. Full variable domain (remainder filled in from reference TRBV19 and TRBJ2-2): DGGITQSPKYLFRKEGQNVTLSCEQNLNHDAMYWYRQDPGQGLRLIYYSQIVNDFQKGDIAEGYSVSREKKESFPLTVTSAQKNPTAFYLCASSLSGSPTGELFFGEGSRLTVL.

This clone appeared a single time. This chain links TRBV5-5 with TRBJ1-1, with unresolved D. The CDR3 contains 13 residues. V lost 0 bases to trimming and J lost 1 base, with 4 bases between them. The germline gives CDR1 SGHKS, CDR2 YYEKEE (reference sequence). In DNA, the CDR3 is TGTGCCAGCAGCTTGGGCGGGAACACTGAAGCTTTCTTT. Its protein product is CASSLGGNTEAFF.

Written as DNA, the CDR3 is TGTGCCAGCAGCCAGTATTCTAACTATGGCTACACCTTC. Its protein product is CASSQYSNYGYTF. The rearrangement links TRBV3-1 (or the pseudogene TRBV3-2) to TRBJ1-2; no clear D gene. Trimming removed 3 bases at V and 0 bases at J, with 5 bases between. This CDR3 contains 13 residues. Germline loops: CDR1 LGHDT, CDR2 YNNKEL (reference sequence).

The V gene is TRBV9, the J gene TRBJ2-3, with 9 bases lining up with TRBD1. Germline V CDR1 and CDR2: SGDLS, YYNGEE. V shed 3 bases, J shed 3 bases, and the junction held 11 bases outside the gene matches. The CDR3 is 17 residues long. CDR3 region: CASSGRDRDLFTDTQYF. The CDR3 nucleotides are TGTGCCAGCAGCGGACGGGACAGGGACCTTTTTACAGATACGCAGTATTTT.

This clone has only one observation. This rearrangement joins TRBV6-5 to TRBJ2-7; 8 nucleotides line up with TRBD1. This CDR3 comprises 14 residues. V trimming: 5 bases; J trimming: 4 bases; junction bases outside the gene matches: 7. The germline CDR1 and CDR2 sequences are MNHEY and SVGAGI. The CDR3 DNA sequence: TGTGCCAGCAGTCAATACAGGGGGGAATACGAGCAGTACTTC. Translating it yields CASSQYRGEYEQYF.

The count of this clone is one. The chain joins TRBV11-2 to TRBJ2-7; 9 nucleotides agree with TRBD1. Germline CDR1 reads SGHAT; CDR2 reads FQNNGV. This CDR3 has 16 amino acids. Trimming at V came to 5 bases and at J to 5 bases, leaving 13 bases not matched to a gene. The CDR3 bases are TGTGCCAGCAGCCCATCAGAAGGGACAGGGAGCCACGAGCAGTACTTC. This translates into CASSPSEGTGSHEQYF. Looking up the rest from reference TRBV11-2 and TRBJ2-7 gives the full variable domain: EAGVAQSPRYKIIEKRQSVAFWCNPISGHATLYWYQQILGQGPKLLIQFQNNGVVDDSQLPKDRFSAERLKGVDSTLKIQPAKLEDSAVYLCASSPSEGTGSHEQYFGPGTRLTVT.

This sequence joins TRBV2 and TRBJ2-2; D is undetermined. The CDR3 has 15 residues. Trimming removed 2 bases from V and 4 bases from J, with 11 bases in between. The V gene's germline CDR1 is SNHLY and CDR2 FYNNEI. The CDR3 DNA is TGTGCCAGCAGTGAATTCGCGGCTGGCACCGGGGAGCTGTTTTTT. Residues: CASSEFAAGTGELFF.

A few counts support this clone. The chain carries TRBV6-6 and TRBJ2-7; 7 bases align to TRBD1. The J segment lost 5 bases and the V segment lost 8 bases, leaving 3 bases of the junction unmatched. The CDR3 has 11 residues. Germline lookup yields CDR1 MNHNY and CDR2 SVGAGI (reference sequence). CDR3 nucleotide sequence: TGTGCCAGCGCACAGGGGAACGAGCAGTACTTC. Amino acid sequence: CASAQGNEQYF.

The rearrangement joins TRBV5-1 to TRBJ2-5; D might be TRBD1 (5 bases). The germline CDR1 and CDR2 sequences are SGHRS and YFSETQ. The CDR3 runs 16 residues. Trimming cost V 1 base and J 5 bases, with 18 bases left between them. Here the CDR3 reads CASSLTPMAGRETQYF. The CDR3 nucleotides are TGCGCCAGCAGCTTGACGCCTATGGCAGGGCGGGAGACCCAGTACTTC. Drawing the rest from reference TRBV5-1 and TRBJ2-5, the complete variable domain is KAGVTQTPRYLIKTRGQQVTLSCSPISGHRSVSWYQQTPGQGLQFLFEYFSETQRNKGNFPGRFSGRQFSNSRSEMNVSTLELGDSALYLCASSLTPMAGRETQYFGPGTRLLVL.

The J gene is TRBJ2-7, the V gene TRBV12-5; TRBD2 might be the D (5 bases). Germline V gene data show CDR1 as LGHNT and CDR2 as FRNRAP. Trimming pared 5 bases from V and 1 base from J, leaving 9 bases between. CDR3 size: 13 residues. For the CDR3, the DNA is TGTGCTAGTGGTAGCGGCAGATCCTACGAGCAGTACTTC. It is translated as CASGSGRSYEQYF.

The gene calls are TRBV5-1 and TRBJ2-1, with 11 positions matching TRBD2. CDR1 is SGHRS and CDR2 is YFSETQ in the germline V gene. V lost 2 bases to trimming and J lost 3 bases; unmatched junction nucleotides: 4. The CDR3 sequence is 16 residues long. This chain's CDR3 is CASSLASGGLYNEQFF. The CDR3 region has the DNA TGCGCCAGCAGCTTAGCTAGCGGGGGGCTCTACAATGAGCAGTTCTTC.

The chain combines TRBV9 with TRBJ1-1; D unresolved. The CDR3 extends over 13 amino acids. In germline, CDR1 is SGDLS, CDR2 YYNGEE. V lost 4 bases and J 6 bases, leaving 13 bases between the germline ends. For the CDR3, the DNA is TGTGCCAGCAGCTTCGAGGGTGAGGCTGAAGCTTTCTTT. Its protein is CASSFEGEAEAFF.

The V and J genes are TRBV2 and TRBJ1-4; TRBD1 aligns across 10 bases. The V segment lost 7 bases and the J segment 2 bases; nucleotides outside the gene matches: 10. The germline CDR1 and CDR2 sequences are SNHLY and FYNNEI. The CDR3 runs 17 residues. The CDR3 spells CASIKIGTGETNEKLFF. CDR3 in DNA: TGTGCCAGCATCAAAATCGGGACAGGGGAGACTAATGAAAAACTGTTTTTT.

The V gene is TRBV2, the J gene TRBJ1-2; D is uncertain. CDR3 size: 14 residues. The germline CDR1 and CDR2 sequences are SNHLY and FYNNEI. Trimming cost V 0 bases and J 4 bases, with 9 bases left between them. In DNA form, the CDR3 reads TGTGCCAGCAGTGAAGCGACGGGTCGCTATGGCTACACCTTC. Translating it yields CASSEATGRYGYTF.

In DNA, the CDR3 is TGTGCCAGCAGCTTAGTCTCGGGGGAGACCCAGTACTTC. This translates into CASSLVSGETQYF. The chain combines TRBV11-3 with TRBJ2-5; a possible D gene is TRBD2 (5 bases). With 1 base removed from V and 5 bases from J, the gap between germline ends came to 8 bases. The CDR3 is made up of 13 amino acids. Germline CDR1 and CDR2: SGHNT and YENEEA. Full variable domain (missing parts from reference TRBV11-3 and TRBJ2-5): EAGVVQSPRYKIIEKKQPVAFWCNPISGHNTLYWYLQNLGQGPELLIRYENEEAVDDSQLPKDRFSAERLKGVDSTLKIQPAELGDSAVYLCASSLVSGETQYFGPGTRLLVL.

In its sample, this clone was seen once. The chain combines TRBV6-2 or TRBV6-3 with TRBJ2-7; TRBD1 aligns across 10 bases. V shed 2 bases, J shed 2 bases, and the junction held 3 bases outside the gene matches. The CDR3 is 15 amino acids. Germline V CDR1 and CDR2: MNHEY, SVGEGT. The CDR3, as DNA: TGTGCCAGCAGTTACCCCGGACAGGGGGCCTACGAGCAGTACTTC. The encoded protein is CASSYPGQGAYEQYF.

This rearrangement joins TRBV21-1 to TRBJ1-1. TRBV21-1 is a listed pseudogene. The CDR3 sequence is 18 residues long. The CDR3 loop reads CASSQEDGSPVMNTEAFF. In DNA form, the CDR3 reads TGTGCCAGCAGCCAGGAGGACGGGTCACCCGTCATGAACACTGAAGCTTTCTTT.